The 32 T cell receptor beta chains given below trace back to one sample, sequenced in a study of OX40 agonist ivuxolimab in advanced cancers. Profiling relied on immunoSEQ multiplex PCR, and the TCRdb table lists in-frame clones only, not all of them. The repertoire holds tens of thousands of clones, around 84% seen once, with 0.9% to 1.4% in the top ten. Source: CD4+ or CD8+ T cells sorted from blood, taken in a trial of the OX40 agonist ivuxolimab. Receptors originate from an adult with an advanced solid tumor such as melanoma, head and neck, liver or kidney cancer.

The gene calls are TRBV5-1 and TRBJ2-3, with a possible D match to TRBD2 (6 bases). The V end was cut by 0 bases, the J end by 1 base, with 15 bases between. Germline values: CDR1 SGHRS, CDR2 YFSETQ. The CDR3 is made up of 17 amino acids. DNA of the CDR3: TGCGCCAGCAGCTTGGCGGGGACTCTCTCGGGCACAGATACGCAGTATTTT. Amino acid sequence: CASSLAGTLSGTDTQYF.

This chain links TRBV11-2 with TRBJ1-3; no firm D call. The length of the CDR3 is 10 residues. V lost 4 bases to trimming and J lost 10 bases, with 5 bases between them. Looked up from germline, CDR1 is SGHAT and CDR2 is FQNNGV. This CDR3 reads CASSSETIYF. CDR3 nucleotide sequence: TGTGCCAGCAGCTCCGAGACCATATATTTT.

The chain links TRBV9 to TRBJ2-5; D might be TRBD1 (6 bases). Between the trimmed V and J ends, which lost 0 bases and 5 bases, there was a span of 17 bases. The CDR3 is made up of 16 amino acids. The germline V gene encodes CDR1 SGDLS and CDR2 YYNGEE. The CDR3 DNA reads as TGTGCCAGCAGCGTAGGTGTGAGGGGGTACGGGGAGACCCAGTACTTC. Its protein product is CASSVGVRGYGETQYF.

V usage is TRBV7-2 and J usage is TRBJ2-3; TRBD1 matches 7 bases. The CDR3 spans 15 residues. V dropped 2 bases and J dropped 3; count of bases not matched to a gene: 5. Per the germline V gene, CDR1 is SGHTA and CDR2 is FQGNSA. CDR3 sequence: CASSLWGQPTDTQYF. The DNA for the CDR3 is TGTGCCAGCAGCTTATGGGGACAGCCTACAGATACGCAGTATTTT.

The CDR3: CSVGLLTPNTQYF. For the CDR3, the DNA is TGCAGCGTTGGGCTCTTGACGCCTAATACGCAGTATTTT. The V and J genes are TRBV29-1 and TRBJ2-3; unclear D gene. Germline CDR1 and CDR2: SQVTM and ANQGSEA. The ends were cut back, 4 bases at V and 7 bases at J, with 15 bases in the middle. The CDR3 is 13 amino acids.

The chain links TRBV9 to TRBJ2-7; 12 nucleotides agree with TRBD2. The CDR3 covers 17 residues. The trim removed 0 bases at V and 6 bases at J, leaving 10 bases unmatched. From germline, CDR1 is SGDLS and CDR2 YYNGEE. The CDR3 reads CASSVGASGGANSEQYF. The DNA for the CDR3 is TGTGCCAGCAGCGTAGGGGCTAGCGGGGGGGCCAACTCCGAGCAGTACTTC.

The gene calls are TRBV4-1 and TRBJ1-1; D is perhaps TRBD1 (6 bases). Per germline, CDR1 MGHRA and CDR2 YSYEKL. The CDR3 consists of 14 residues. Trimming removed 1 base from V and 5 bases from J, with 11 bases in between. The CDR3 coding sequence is TGCGCCAGCAGCCAAGGTATTACAGGGACTGAAGCTTTCTTT. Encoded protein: CASSQGITGTEAFF.

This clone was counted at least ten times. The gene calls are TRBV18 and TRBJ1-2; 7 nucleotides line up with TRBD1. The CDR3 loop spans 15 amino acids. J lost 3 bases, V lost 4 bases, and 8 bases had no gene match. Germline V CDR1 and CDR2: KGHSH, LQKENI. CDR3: CASSRTGTLDYGYTF. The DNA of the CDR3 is TGTGCCAGCTCACGGACAGGCACACTGGACTATGGCTACACCTTC.

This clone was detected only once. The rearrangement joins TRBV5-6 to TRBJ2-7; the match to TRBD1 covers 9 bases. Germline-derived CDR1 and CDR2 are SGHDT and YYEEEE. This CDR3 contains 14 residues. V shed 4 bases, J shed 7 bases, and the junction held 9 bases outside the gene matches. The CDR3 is CASSGGDREYEQYF. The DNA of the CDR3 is TGTGCCAGCAGCGGGGGGGACAGGGAGTATGAGCAGTACTTC.

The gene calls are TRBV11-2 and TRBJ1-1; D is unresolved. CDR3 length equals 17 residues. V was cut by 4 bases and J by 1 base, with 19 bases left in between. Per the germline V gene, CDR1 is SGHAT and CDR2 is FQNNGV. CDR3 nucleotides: TGTGCCAGCAGCTACGGACGGCAAACTACCAAGAACACTGAAGCTTTCTTT. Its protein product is CASSYGRQTTKNTEAFF.

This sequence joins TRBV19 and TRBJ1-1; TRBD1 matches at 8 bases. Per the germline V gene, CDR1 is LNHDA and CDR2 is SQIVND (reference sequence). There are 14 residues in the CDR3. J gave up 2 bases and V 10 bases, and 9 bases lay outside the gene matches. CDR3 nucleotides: TGTGCCACCCGTGGGACAGGTATAAACACTGAAGCTTTCTTT. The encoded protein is CATRGTGINTEAFF. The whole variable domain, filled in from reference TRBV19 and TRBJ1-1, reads DGGITQSPKYLFRKEGQNVTLSCEQNLNHDAMYWYRQDPGQGLRLIYYSQIVNDFQKGDIAEGYSVSREKKESFPLTVTSAQKNPTAFYLCATRGTGINTEAFFGQGTRLTVV.

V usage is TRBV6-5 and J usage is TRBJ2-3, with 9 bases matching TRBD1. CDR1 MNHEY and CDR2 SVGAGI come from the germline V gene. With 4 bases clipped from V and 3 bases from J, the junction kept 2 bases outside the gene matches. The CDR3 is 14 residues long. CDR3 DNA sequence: TGTGCCAGCAGTTCCGGGACAGGGACAGATACGCAGTATTTT. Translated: CASSSGTGTDTQYF.

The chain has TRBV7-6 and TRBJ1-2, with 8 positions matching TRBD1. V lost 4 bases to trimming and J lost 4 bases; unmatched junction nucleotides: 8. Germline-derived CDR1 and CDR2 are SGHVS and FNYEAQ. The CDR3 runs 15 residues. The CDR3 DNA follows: TGTGCCAGCAGCTCGACCGGACAGGGAGGCTATGGCTACACCTTC. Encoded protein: CASSSTGQGGYGYTF.

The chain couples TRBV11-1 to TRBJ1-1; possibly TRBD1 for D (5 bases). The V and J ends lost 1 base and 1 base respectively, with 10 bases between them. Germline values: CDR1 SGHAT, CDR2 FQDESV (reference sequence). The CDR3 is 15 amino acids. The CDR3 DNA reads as TGTGCCAGCAGCTTAGAGGCCGGGGCGAACACTGAAGCTTTCTTT. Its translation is CASSLEAGANTEAFF.

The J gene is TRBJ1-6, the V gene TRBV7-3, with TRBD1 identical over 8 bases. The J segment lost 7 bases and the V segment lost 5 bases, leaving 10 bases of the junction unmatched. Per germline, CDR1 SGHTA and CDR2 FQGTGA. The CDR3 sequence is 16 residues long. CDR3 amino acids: CASSRSRTGLNSPLHF. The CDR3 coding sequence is TGTGCCAGCAGCCGGTCCCGGACAGGGCTCAATTCACCCCTCCACTTT.

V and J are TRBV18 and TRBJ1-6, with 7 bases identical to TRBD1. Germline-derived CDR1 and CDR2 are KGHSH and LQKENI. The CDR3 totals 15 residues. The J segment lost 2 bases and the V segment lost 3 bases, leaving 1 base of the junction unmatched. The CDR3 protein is CASSPGQPYNSPLHF. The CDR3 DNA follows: TGTGCCAGCTCACCGGGACAGCCCTATAATTCACCCCTCCACTTT. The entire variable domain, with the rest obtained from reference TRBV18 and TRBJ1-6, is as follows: NAGVMQNPRHLVRRRGQEARLRCSPMKGHSHVYWYRQLPEEGLKFMVYLQKENIIDESGMPKERFSAEFPKEGPSILRIQQVVRGDSAAYFCASSPGQPYNSPLHFGNGTRLTVT.

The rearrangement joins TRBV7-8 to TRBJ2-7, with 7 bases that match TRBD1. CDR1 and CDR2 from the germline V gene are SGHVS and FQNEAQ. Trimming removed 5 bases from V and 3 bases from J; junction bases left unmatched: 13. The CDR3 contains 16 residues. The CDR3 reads CASSPPTGTVRYEQYF. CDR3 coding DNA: TGTGCCAGCAGCCCTCCCACCGGGACAGTTCGCTACGAGCAGTACTTC.

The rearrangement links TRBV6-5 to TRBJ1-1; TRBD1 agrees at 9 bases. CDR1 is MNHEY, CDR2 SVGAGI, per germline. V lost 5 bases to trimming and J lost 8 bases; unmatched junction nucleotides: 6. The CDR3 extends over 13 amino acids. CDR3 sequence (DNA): TGTGCCAGCAGTCTACCGGGACAGGGAGAAGCTTTCTTT. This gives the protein CASSLPGQGEAFF.

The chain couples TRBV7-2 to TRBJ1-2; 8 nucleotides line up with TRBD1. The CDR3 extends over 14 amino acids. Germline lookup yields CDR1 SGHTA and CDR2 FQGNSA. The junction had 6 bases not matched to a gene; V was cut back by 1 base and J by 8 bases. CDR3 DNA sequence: TGTGCCAGCAGCTTAGTTCAGGGGGCGGAGGGCTACACCTTC. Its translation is CASSLVQGAEGYTF.

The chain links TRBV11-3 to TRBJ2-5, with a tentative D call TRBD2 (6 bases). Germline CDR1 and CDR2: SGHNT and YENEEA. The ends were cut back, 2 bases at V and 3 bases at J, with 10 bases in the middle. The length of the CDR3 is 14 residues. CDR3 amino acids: CASSLRGGEETQYF. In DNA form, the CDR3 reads TGTGCCAGCAGCTTAAGAGGAGGGGAAGAGACCCAGTACTTC.

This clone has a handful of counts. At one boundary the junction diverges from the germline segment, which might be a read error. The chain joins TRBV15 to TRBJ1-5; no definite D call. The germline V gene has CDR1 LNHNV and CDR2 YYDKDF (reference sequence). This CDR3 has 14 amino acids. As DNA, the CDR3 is TGTGCCACCAGTAGAGGCGGGGTAAATCAGCCCCAGCATTTT. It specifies CATSRGGVNQPQHF.

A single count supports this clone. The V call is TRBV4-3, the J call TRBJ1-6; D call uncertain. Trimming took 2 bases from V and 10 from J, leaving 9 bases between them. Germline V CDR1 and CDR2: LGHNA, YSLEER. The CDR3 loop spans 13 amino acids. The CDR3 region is CASSQRTFSPLHF. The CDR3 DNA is TGCGCCAGCAGCCAAAGGACGTTCTCACCCCTCCACTTT.

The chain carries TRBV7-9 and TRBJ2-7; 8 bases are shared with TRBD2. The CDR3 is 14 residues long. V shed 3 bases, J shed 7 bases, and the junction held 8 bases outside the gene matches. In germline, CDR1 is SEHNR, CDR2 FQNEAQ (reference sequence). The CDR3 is CASSFTSGTKEQYF. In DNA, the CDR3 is TGTGCCAGCAGCTTTACTAGCGGCACTAAAGAGCAGTACTTC.

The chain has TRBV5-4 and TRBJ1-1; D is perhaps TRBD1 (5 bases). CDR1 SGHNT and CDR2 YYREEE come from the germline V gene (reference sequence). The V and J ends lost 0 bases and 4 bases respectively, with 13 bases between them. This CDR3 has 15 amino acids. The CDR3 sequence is CASSLAGAQGTEAFF. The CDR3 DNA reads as TGTGCCAGCAGCTTGGCCGGAGCGCAGGGCACTGAAGCTTTCTTT.

The CDR3 loop is CESASTDTQYF. The CDR3 nucleotides read TGTGAAAGCGCTAGCACAGATACGCAGTATTTT. The rearrangement links TRBV6-1 to TRBJ2-3; no definite D call. The CDR3 sequence is 11 residues long. The germline gives CDR1 MNHNS, CDR2 SASEGT.

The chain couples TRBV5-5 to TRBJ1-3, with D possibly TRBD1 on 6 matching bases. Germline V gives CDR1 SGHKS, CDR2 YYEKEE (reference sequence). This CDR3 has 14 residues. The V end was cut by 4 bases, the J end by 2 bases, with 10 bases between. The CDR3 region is CASSQEGAGNTIYF. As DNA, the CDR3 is TGTGCCAGCAGCCAAGAGGGGGCTGGAAACACCATATATTTT.

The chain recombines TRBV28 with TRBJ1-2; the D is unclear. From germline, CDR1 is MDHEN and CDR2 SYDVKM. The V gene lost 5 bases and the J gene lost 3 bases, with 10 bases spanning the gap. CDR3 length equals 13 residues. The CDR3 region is CASSPSQDYGYTF. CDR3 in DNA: TGTGCCAGCAGTCCCAGCCAAGACTATGGCTACACCTTC.

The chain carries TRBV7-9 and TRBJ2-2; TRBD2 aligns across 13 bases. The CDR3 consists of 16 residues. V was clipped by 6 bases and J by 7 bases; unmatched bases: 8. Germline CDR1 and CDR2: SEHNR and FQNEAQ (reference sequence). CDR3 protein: CASSRPGLAGSGELFF. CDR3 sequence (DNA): TGTGCCAGCAGTCGGCCGGGACTAGCGGGAAGCGGGGAGCTGTTTTTT.

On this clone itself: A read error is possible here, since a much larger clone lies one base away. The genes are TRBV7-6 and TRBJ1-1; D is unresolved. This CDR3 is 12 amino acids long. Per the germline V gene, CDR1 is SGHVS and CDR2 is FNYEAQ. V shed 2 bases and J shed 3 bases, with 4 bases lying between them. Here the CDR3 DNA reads TGTGCCAGCAGCTTACCCGACACTGAAGCTTTCTTT. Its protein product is CASSLPDTEAFF.

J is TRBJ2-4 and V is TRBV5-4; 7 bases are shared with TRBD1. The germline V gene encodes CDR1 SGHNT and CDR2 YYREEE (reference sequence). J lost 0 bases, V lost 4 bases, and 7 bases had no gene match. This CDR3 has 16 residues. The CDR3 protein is CASSLQGSLAKNIQYF. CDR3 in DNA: TGTGCCAGCAGCCTACAGGGGTCTTTAGCCAAAAACATTCAGTACTTC.

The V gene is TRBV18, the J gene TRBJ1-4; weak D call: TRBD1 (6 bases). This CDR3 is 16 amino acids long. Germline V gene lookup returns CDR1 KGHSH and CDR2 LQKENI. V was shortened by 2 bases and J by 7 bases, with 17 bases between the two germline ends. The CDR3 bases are TGTGCCAGCTCACCAAGAGCGGGCAGGGGCGGTGAAAAACTGTTTTTT. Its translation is CASSPRAGRGGEKLFF.

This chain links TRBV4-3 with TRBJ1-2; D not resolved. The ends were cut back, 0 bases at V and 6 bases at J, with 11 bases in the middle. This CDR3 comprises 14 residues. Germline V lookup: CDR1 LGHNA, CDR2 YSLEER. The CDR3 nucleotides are TGCGCCAGCAGCCAAGAAGGAGGGAGTAATGGCTACACCTTC. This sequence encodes CASSQEGGSNGYTF.